The 31 T cell receptor beta chains below all came from one sample that was sequenced in a study of blood T cells in healthy people across ages. Primed by a sample-barcoded 5' primer and a J-beta primer mix, a second PCR proceeded for about 6 to 12 cycles. TCRdb used MiXCR to reprocess the 5' RACE reads, holding one entry per CDR3 protein. The table lists about a million distinct CDR3 sequences, about 44% of them singletons, with roughly 13% in the top ten. The sequenced material came from blood. Receptors were obtained from a man aged 30 to 39 in good health.

The chain carries TRBV6-2 or TRBV6-3 and TRBJ2-3, with 7 bases identical to TRBD2. Looked up from germline, CDR1 is MNHEY and CDR2 is SVGEGT. V shed 6 bases, J shed 5 bases, and the junction held 5 bases outside the gene matches. This CDR3 spans 13 amino acids. The CDR3 loop is CASRQPSGDTQYF. CDR3 DNA: TGTGCCAGCAGACAACCTAGCGGAGATACGCAGTATTTT.

The chain couples TRBV15 to TRBJ2-3; D is perhaps TRBD2 (6 bases). V lost 5 bases and J lost 3, with 12 bases in between. Germline lookup yields CDR1 LNHNV and CDR2 YYDKDF (reference sequence). The CDR3 sequence is 14 residues long. Here the CDR3 DNA reads TGTGCCACCAGCTTAGCACGGGGGACAGATACGCAGTATTTT. As protein: CATSLARGTDTQYF.

In this sample, this clonotype turned up a few times. V is TRBV2 and J is TRBJ2-7, with D possibly TRBD2 on 5 matching bases. From germline, CDR1 is SNHLY and CDR2 FYNNEI. The CDR3 extends over 14 amino acids. Trimming stripped 2 bases from V and 6 bases from J, with 14 bases between. CDR3 sequence: CASSEFGLAGEQYF. As DNA, the CDR3 is TGTGCCAGCAGTGAATTCGGGCTGGCGGGCGAGCAGTACTTC.

This clonotype was seen many times. The chain uses TRBV5-1 and TRBJ2-7, with D unresolved. CDR1 SGHRS and CDR2 YFSETQ come from the germline V gene. The CDR3 loop spans 11 amino acids. V was cut by 3 bases and J by 4 bases, with 5 bases left in between. CDR3 nucleotides: TGCGCCAGCAGCTCTATATACGAGCAGTACTTC. Translation: CASSSIYEQYF.

The chain carries TRBV7-9 and TRBJ1-2; 10 bases fit TRBD1. Germline CDR1 reads SEHNR; CDR2 reads FQNEAQ (reference sequence). Trimming took 1 base from V and 1 from J; bases not matched to a gene: 3. The CDR3 consists of 16 residues. CDR3 DNA sequence: TGTGCCAGCAGCTTAGTAGGGACAGGGGTTAACTATGGCTACACCTTC. It codes for CASSLVGTGVNYGYTF.

V gene TRBV27 combines with J gene TRBJ2-1; tentative D call: TRBD2 (7 bases). Trimming cost V 2 bases and J 3 bases, with 14 bases left between them. This CDR3 is built from 16 residues. Germline values: CDR1 MNHEY, CDR2 SMNVEV (reference sequence). The CDR3 loop is CASSLRGGDLYNEQFF. In DNA, the CDR3 is TGTGCCAGCAGTTTAAGGGGGGGGGATCTCTACAATGAGCAGTTCTTC.

There are a few counts of this clonotype. Relative to the germline gene, one junction end is altered; a read error may explain this. This rearrangement joins TRBV5-3 to TRBJ2-6, with D unresolved. TRBV5-3 is an ORF; its function is uncertain. CDR3 size: 17 residues. CDR3 nucleotide sequence: TGTGCCAGAAGATTGGAGACCGATATTCGTGGGGCCAACGTCCTGACTTTC. Translation gives CARRLETDIRGANVLTF.

This clonotype has more than one count but fewer than ten. The gene calls are TRBV27 and TRBJ2-1; D possibly corresponds to TRBD1 (5 bases). The V gene's germline CDR1 is MNHEY and CDR2 SMNVEV (reference sequence). With 6 bases removed from V and 5 bases from J, the gap between germline ends came to 17 bases. The CDR3 spans 15 residues. In DNA, the CDR3 is TGTGCCAGCAGATTCAGGGTGGATGGACACAATGAGCAGTTCTTC. Protein product: CASRFRVDGHNEQFF.

To note about this clonotype: A junction boundary mismatches the germline segment, possibly from a read error. This chain uses TRBV6-5 with TRBJ2-6, with 8 bases that match TRBD1. The CDR3 contains 16 residues. Germline lookup yields CDR1 MNHEY and CDR2 SVGAGI. The chain's CDR3 is CATNPGQGAGVNVLTF. DNA of the CDR3: TGTGCCACCAACCCAGGACAGGGAGCTGGGGTCAACGTCCTGACTTTC.

This clonotype was counted only a few times. The chain recombines TRBV20-1 with TRBJ2-5, with TRBD2 matching 11 bases. The germline V gene encodes CDR1 DFQATT and CDR2 SNEGSKA (reference sequence). V lost 4 bases to trimming and J lost 5 bases; unmatched junction nucleotides: 6. This CDR3 has 14 residues. The CDR3 coding sequence is TGCAGTGCTAACCCGGGACTAGCGGAGGAGACCCAGTACTTC. This translates into CSANPGLAEETQYF.

This clonotype is a singleton in its sample. Since no conserved phenylalanine or tryptophan closes the CDR3, a read error is the likely cause. The rearrangement joins TRBV9 to TRBJ2-1; 8 nucleotides line up with TRBD1. The CDR3 sequence is 14 residues long. V lost 4 bases and J lost 8; bases outside the gene matches: 8. Germline CDR1 SGDLS, CDR2 YYNGEE. CDR3 sequence: CASSSDRGLDEQFV. CDR3 in DNA: TGTGCCAGCAGCTCCGACAGGGGTCTTGATGAGCAGTTCGTC.

The rearrangement uses TRBV20-1 and TRBJ1-5, with D uncertain. The CDR3 sequence is 16 residues long. V was pared by 0 bases and J by 1 base, with 13 bases between. The germline CDR1 and CDR2 sequences are DFQATT and SNEGSKA (reference sequence). CDR3 DNA sequence: TGCAGTGCTAGAGATAGAAGGTTCGGAAGCAATCAGCCCCAGCATTTT. Protein: CSARDRRFGSNQPQHF.

This clonotype appeared a few times. The V and J genes are TRBV5-1 and TRBJ1-2; D is uncertain. The CDR3 spans 13 residues. Germline V lookup: CDR1 SGHRS, CDR2 YFSETQ. The V and J ends lost 0 bases and 4 bases respectively, with 7 bases between them. CDR3: CASSLGGIYGYTF. CDR3 nucleotides: TGCGCCAGCAGCTTGGGGGGAATCTATGGCTACACCTTC.

The rearrangement links TRBV25-1 to TRBJ2-7, with D tentatively TRBD2 (6 bases). The J call is uncertain, as TRBJ2-5 better fits the DNA end. The length of the CDR3 is 14 residues. Germline CDR1 and CDR2: MGHDK and SYGVNS. CDR3: CASSRGTSTETQYF. The CDR3 DNA sequence: TGTGCCAGCAGTCGGGGGACGTCGACAGAGACCCAGTACTTC.

This chain connects TRBV7-8 to TRBJ1-2, with D unclear. The CDR3 length is 15 residues. Germline CDR1 reads SGHVS; CDR2 reads FQNEAQ. V was clipped by 5 bases and J by 5 bases, with 18 bases between them. CDR3 protein: CASSGYPPLGYGYTF. The CDR3 DNA follows: TGTGCCAGCAGCGGGTACCCTCCCCTGGGATATGGCTACACCTTC.

This chain links TRBV14 with TRBJ2-7, with 11 bases that match TRBD2. This CDR3 is 19 amino acids long. Per germline, CDR1 SGHDN and CDR2 FVKESK. With V trimmed by 1 base and J by 7 bases, 18 bases remained unmatched. Written as DNA, the CDR3 is TGTGCCAGCAGCCAAGTACTAGCGGGGGTTGACCTTTACTACAATGAGCAGTACTTC. Translation: CASSQVLAGVDLYYNEQYF.

V is TRBV12-3 or TRBV12-4 and J is TRBJ1-5, with no clear D. Deletions cut 9 bases from V and 3 bases from J, with 9 bases between. There are 12 residues in the CDR3. Written as DNA, the CDR3 is TGTGCCAGTAGAGGAGCCAATCAGCCCCAGCATTTT. This codes for CASRGANQPQHF.

There are a few counts of this clonotype. The rearrangement uses TRBV24-1 and TRBJ2-1; TRBD2 agrees at 10 bases. V dropped 1 base and J dropped 9; count of bases not matched to a gene: 8. CDR3 length equals 16 residues. CDR1 is KGHDR, CDR2 SFDVKD, per germline. The CDR3 reads CATSDFVSGGAGEQFF. The DNA for the CDR3 is TGTGCCACCAGTGATTTTGTGAGCGGGGGGGCAGGTGAGCAGTTCTTC.

The gene calls are TRBV29-1 and TRBJ1-2; 8 bases map to TRBD1. The CDR3 has 13 residues. V lost 6 bases to trimming and J lost 6 bases; unmatched junction nucleotides: 9. Looked up from germline, CDR1 is SQVTM and CDR2 is ANQGSEA. CDR3 in amino acids: CSVADREGDGYTF. The CDR3 DNA sequence: TGCAGCGTGGCGGACAGGGAGGGCGATGGCTACACCTTC. The full variable domain, with the rest looked up from reference TRBV29-1 and TRBJ1-2, is SAVISQKPSRDICQRGTSLTIQCQVDSQVTMMFWYRQQPGQSLTLIATANQGSEATYESGFVIDKFPISRPNLTFSTLTVSNMSPEDSSIYLCSVADREGDGYTFGSGTRLTVV.

This chain joins TRBV20-1 and TRBJ2-3, with 8 bases identical to TRBD2. CDR3 length: 16 amino acids. Per germline, CDR1 DFQATT and CDR2 SNEGSKA (reference sequence). V was clipped by 2 bases and J by 1 base; unmatched bases: 8. The CDR3 DNA sequence: TGCAGTGCTAGAACTATAGCGGGGCTTGGCACAGATACGCAGTATTTT. Its protein is CSARTIAGLGTDTQYF.

Only a few counts were recorded for this clonotype. The chain uses TRBV7-2 and TRBJ1-2, with 9 positions matching TRBD1. The CDR3 spans 14 residues. The trim removed 7 bases at V and 3 bases at J, leaving 6 bases unmatched. Germline assignment: CDR1 SGHTA and CDR2 FQGNSA. As DNA, the CDR3 is TGTGCCAGCACCACACAGGGGGCCGACTATGGCTACACCTTC. Protein: CASTTQGADYGYTF.

On this clonotype itself: A read error may account for a junction end that differs from germline. The gene calls are TRBV28 and TRBJ1-3, with TRBD1 matching 10 bases. Germline V gene sequence: CDR1 MDHEN, CDR2 SYDVKM. This CDR3 spans 17 amino acids. The CDR3 DNA sequence: TGTGCTAGCAAGAGCCGGGGACAGGGGAACTCTGGAAACACCATATATTTT. Amino acid sequence: CASKSRGQGNSGNTIYF.

The chain links TRBV2 to TRBJ1-6, with D possibly TRBD1 on 6 matching bases. In germline, CDR1 is SNHLY, CDR2 FYNNEI. The CDR3 sequence is 15 residues long. Deletions cut 2 bases from V and 3 bases from J, with 8 bases between. In nucleotides, the CDR3 is TGTGCCAGCAGTGAACAGGGGATCTATAATTCACCCCTCCACTTT. Translating gives CASSEQGIYNSPLHF.

The sample holds many counts of this clonotype. The chain carries TRBV2 and TRBJ2-7; D is possibly TRBD1 (5 bases). The germline V gene has CDR1 SNHLY and CDR2 FYNNEI. V was trimmed by 4 bases and J by 2 bases, leaving 9 bases between them. The CDR3 sequence is 13 residues long. CDR3: CASSVQGTYEQYF. The CDR3 coding sequence is TGTGCCAGCAGTGTTCAGGGCACCTACGAGCAGTACTTC.

For this clonotype: A much bigger clone sits one base away, suggesting this may be a read error. The chain links TRBV20-1 to TRBJ2-5; D possibly corresponds to TRBD1 (6 bases). This CDR3 contains 12 residues. Per germline, CDR1 DFQATT and CDR2 SNEGSKA (reference sequence). The CDR3 sequence: CSAVTGKETQHF. DNA for the CDR3: TGCAGTGCCGTGACAGGAAAAGAGACCCAGCACTTC.

The chain couples TRBV20-1 to TRBJ2-7, with D unresolved. Trimming cost V 6 bases and J 5 bases, with 14 bases left between them. The CDR3 consists of 12 residues. The germline gives CDR1 DFQATT, CDR2 SNEGSKA (reference sequence). This CDR3 is CSATGVSNEQYF. The CDR3, as DNA: TGCAGTGCGACCGGAGTTAGCAACGAGCAGTACTTC.

The chain combines TRBV4-3 with TRBJ2-3; no reliable D call. This CDR3 spans 15 amino acids. Per the germline V gene, CDR1 is LGHNA and CDR2 is YSLEER. The V end lost 4 bases, the J end lost 1 base, and 12 bases lay between the germline ends. This CDR3 is CASSRRGRGTDTQYF. The CDR3, as DNA: TGCGCCAGCAGCCGGAGAGGACGGGGCACAGATACGCAGTATTTT.

This clonotype was recorded a few times. This chain links TRBV6-2 or TRBV6-3 with TRBJ1-2; D call uncertain. Germline-derived CDR1 and CDR2 are MNHEY and SVGEGT. This CDR3 region has 13 residues. With 7 bases removed from V and 2 bases from J, the gap between germline ends came to 11 bases. The CDR3 DNA follows: TGTGCCAGCACCGGCCCAGTAAACTATGGCTACACCTTC. Translation: CASTGPVNYGYTF.

J is TRBJ2-1 and V is TRBV6-8; weak D call: TRBD2 (5 bases). Germline-derived CDR1 and CDR2 are MNHGY and SAAAGT. The CDR3 contains 15 residues. V lost 8 bases and J lost 4, with 18 bases in between. DNA of the CDR3: TGTGCCAGCCCTCCACGGGGTAGCTATTACAATGAGCAGTTCTTC. Protein sequence: CASPPRGSYYNEQFF.

This clonotype was found a few times. The rearrangement links TRBV7-6 to TRBJ1-2, with unresolved D. Germline CDR1 reads SGHVS; CDR2 reads FNYEAQ. Trimming stripped 1 base from V and 4 bases from J, with 13 bases between. The CDR3 runs to 15 residues. CDR3 region: CASSLEAGQSYGYTF. In DNA form, the CDR3 reads TGTGCCAGCAGCTTAGAGGCAGGCCAGAGCTATGGCTACACCTTC.

This clonotype came up once. A single base separates this from a much larger clone, so it may be a read error. The V and J genes are TRBV28 and TRBJ2-7; D is ambiguous. The last part of the DNA fits TRBJ2-5 better; the J call may be wrong. CDR1 is MDHEN, CDR2 SYDVKM, per germline. The CDR3 runs to 13 residues. The CDR3: CASSLPVLETQYF. The CDR3 DNA is TGTGCCAGCAGTTTACCAGTCCTAGAGACCCAGTACTTC.